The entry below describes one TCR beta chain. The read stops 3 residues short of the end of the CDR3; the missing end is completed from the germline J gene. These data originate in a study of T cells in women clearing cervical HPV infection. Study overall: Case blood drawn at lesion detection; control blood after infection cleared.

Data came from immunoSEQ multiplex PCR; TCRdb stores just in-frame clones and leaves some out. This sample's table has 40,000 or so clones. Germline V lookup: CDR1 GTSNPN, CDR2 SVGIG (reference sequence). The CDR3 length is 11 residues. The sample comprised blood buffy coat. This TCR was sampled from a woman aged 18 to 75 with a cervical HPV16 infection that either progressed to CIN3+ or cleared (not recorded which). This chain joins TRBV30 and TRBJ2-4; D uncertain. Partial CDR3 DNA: TGTGCCTGGAGTGTTTTCTATGGT. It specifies CAWSVFYG. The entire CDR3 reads CAWSVFYGQYF.